This TCR beta chain comes out of a study of T cells after yellow fever vaccination. Germline V gene lookup returns CDR1 SQVTM and CDR2 ANQGSEA. V lost 6 bases to trimming and J lost 2 bases; unmatched junction nucleotides: 3. This CDR3 has 14 residues. They built TCR cDNA with 5'RACE template switching, a step that put in a universal primer site and UMIs. TCRdb used MiXCR to reprocess the 5' RACE reads, holding one entry per CDR3 protein. The sample lists hundreds of thousands of distinct CDR3 sequences, more than 8.5% occurring once. This clonotype was picked up many times. Its target is unknown. Overall study findings and caveats: The booster response re-showed most primary clones: approximately 97% CD4, more than 80% CD8.

The V call is TRBV29-1, the J call TRBJ2-5; 13 nucleotides line up with TRBD2. The source is a man aged 18 to 30 who received the YFV17D yellow fever vaccine. The sample was PBMCs, taken on the day of the first yellow fever vaccination. The CDR3 bases are TGCAGCGTGCGACTAGCGGGGGGTCAAGAGACCCAGTACTTC. Protein product: CSVRLAGGQETQYF.